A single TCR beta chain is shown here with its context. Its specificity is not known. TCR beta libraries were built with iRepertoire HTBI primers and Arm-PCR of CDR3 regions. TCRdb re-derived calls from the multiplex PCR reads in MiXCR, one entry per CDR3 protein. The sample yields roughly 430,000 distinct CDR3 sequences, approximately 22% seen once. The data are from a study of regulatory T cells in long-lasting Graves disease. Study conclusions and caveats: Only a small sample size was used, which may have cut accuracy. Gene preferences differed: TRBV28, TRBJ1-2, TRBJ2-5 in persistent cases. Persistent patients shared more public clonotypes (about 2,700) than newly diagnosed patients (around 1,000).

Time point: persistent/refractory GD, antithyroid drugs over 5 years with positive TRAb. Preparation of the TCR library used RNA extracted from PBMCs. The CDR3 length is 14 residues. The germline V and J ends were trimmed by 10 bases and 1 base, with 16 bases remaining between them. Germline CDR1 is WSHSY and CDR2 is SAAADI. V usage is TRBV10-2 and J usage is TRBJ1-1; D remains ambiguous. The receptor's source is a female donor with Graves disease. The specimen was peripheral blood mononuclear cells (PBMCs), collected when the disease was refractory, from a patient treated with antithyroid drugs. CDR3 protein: CATSIQNTNTEAFF. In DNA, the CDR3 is TGCGCCACTTCCATACAGAACACGAACACTGAAGCTTTCTTT.